The rows below give T cell receptor beta chains drawn from one sample of a study of shared clonotypes between healthy human individuals. Repertoires were generated with immunoSEQ multiplex PCR, while TCRdb's copy carries only in-frame clones and drops some. In the table there are approximately 440,000 clones, roughly four fifths of which are singletons. Specimen: PBMCs. These receptors were collected from a woman in her 40s in good health. Some clones in this sample may be carry-over from other donors' samples. The CDR3 runs from the conserved cysteine through the conserved F or W. The D gene is left open where the match is weak. Size values are once, few and many counts, or a class for expanded clones, and some rows have none.

V gene	J gene	D gene	clone size	CDR3 protein	CDR3 DNA
TRBV28	TRBJ2-7	.	.	CASSLIGPDSYEQYF	TGTGCCAGCAGTTTAATCGGGCCAGACTCCTACGAGCAGTACTTC
TRBV30	TRBJ2-6	.	many	CAWSVGSRTRGANVLTF	TGTGCCTGGAGTGTAGGCAGCCGTACTCGTGGGGCCAACGTCCTGACTTTC
TRBV9	TRBJ2-1	TRBD2	.	CASSVAGLGNEQFF	TGTGCCAGCAGCGTAGCAGGACTAGGCAATGAGCAGTTCTTC
TRBV18	TRBJ2-6	.	.	CASPQSSGANVLTF	TGTGCCAGCCCCCAAAGCTCTGGGGCCAACGTCCTGACTTTC
TRBV7-9	TRBJ1-3	.	.	CASSLSQASGNTIYF	TGTGCCAGCAGCTTAAGCCAGGCCTCTGGAAACACCATATATTTT
TRBV11-2	TRBJ1-1	.	.	CASSLDIFQGTEAFF	TGTGCCAGCAGCTTAGATATATTCCAGGGCACTGAAGCTTTCTTT
TRBV5-1	TRBJ2-2	.	.	CASSLTLGTGELFF	TGCGCCAGCAGCTTAACACTCGGGACCGGGGAGCTGTTTTTT
TRBV6-1	TRBJ1-1	.	once	CASLRGRNTEAFF	TGTGCCAGTCTGCGCGGGAGGAACACTGAAGCTTTCTTT
TRBV2	TRBJ2-5	TRBD1	few	CASTGTAQETQYF	TGTGCCAGCACCGGGACAGCCCAAGAGACCCAGTACTTC
TRBV27	TRBJ1-2	.	.	CASSGSNVNYGYTF	TGTGCCAGCAGTGGTTCGAATGTGAACTATGGCTACACCTTC
TRBV15	TRBJ2-7	.	.	CATSRAGVGYEQYF	TGTGCCACCAGCAGAGCCGGGGTGGGATACGAGCAGTACTTC
TRBV5-1	TRBJ2-7	.	.	CASRGRSGGGYEQYF	TGCGCCAGCAGAGGGAGGAGTGGCGGAGGCTACGAGCAGTACTTC
TRBV5-1	TRBJ2-1	.	.	CASSWGVAGVIRQGNEQFF	TGCGCCAGCAGCTGGGGGGTAGCGGGAGTAATTAGACAGGGGAATGAGCAGTTCTTC
TRBV6-7	TRBJ1-5	.	.	CACRDKVNQPQHF	TGTGCCTGCCGGGACAAGGTCAATCAGCCCCAGCATTTT
TRBV15	TRBJ1-4	.	.	CATSGGTTNEKLFF	TGTGCCACCAGCGGCGGGACAACTAATGAAAAACTGTTTTTT
TRBV28	TRBJ2-3	TRBD2	many	CASSLLAGAVSDTQYF	TGTGCCAGCAGCCTACTAGCGGGAGCGGTCTCAGATACGCAGTATTTT
TRBV5-8	TRBJ1-5	.	.	CASSLGTASYSNQPQHF	TGTGCCAGCAGCTTGGGGACCGCGAGCTATAGCAATCAGCCCCAGCATTTT
TRBV4-1	TRBJ2-7	TRBD1	.	CASSQDGTGPVEQYF	TGCGCCAGCAGCCAAGATGGGACAGGGCCCGTGGAGCAGTACTTC
TRBV28	TRBJ2-3	.	.	CASSSFSGDTDTQYF	TGTGCCAGCAGTTCTTTTAGCGGAGACACAGATACGCAGTATTTT
TRBV4-1	TRBJ1-1	.	.	CASSQTQGWDEAFF	TGCGCCAGCAGCCAAACTCAGGGGTGGGATGAAGCTTTCTTT
TRBV4-1	TRBJ1-3	TRBD1	.	CASSQYRARDRGGNTIYF	TGCGCCAGCAGCCAATACCGGGCCCGGGACAGGGGCGGAAACACCATATATTTT
TRBV25-1	TRBJ1-3	.	.	CASSGLRSTGNTIYF	TGTGCCAGCAGTGGACTCCGGTCGACTGGAAACACCATATATTTT
TRBV2	TRBJ2-1	.	.	CASRLRAVAYNEQFF	TGTGCCAGCCGGCTTCGGGCTGTTGCCTACAATGAGCAGTTCTTC
TRBV28	TRBJ2-5	.	many	CASSSPGDISGETQYF	TGTGCCAGCAGTTCCCCAGGTGACATTTCTGGGGAGACCCAGTACTTC
TRBV5-1	TRBJ2-5	TRBD1	.	CASSVNTGAETQYF	TGCGCCAGCAGCGTCAATACAGGGGCAGAGACCCAGTACTTC
TRBV10-3	TRBJ1-1	.	few	CAISDGMNTEAFF	TGTGCCATCAGTGACGGGATGAACACTGAAGCTTTCTTT
TRBV6-6	TRBJ2-2	TRBD1	.	CASRVPGQGVVGELFF	TGTGCCAGCAGAGTGCCGGGACAGGGGGTCGTCGGGGAGCTGTTTTTT
TRBV7-9	TRBJ1-2	.	.	CASSWTEQNNIYGYTF	TGTGCCAGCAGTTGGACGGAGCAGAATAATATCTATGGCTACACCTTC
TRBV7-9	TRBJ1-2	.	.	CASSLSLRGQAYGYTF	TGTGCCAGCAGCTTAAGTTTGCGCGGCCAGGCCTATGGCTACACCTTC
TRBV2	TRBJ2-1	TRBD2	.	CASNVGGRYNEQFF	TGTGCCAGCAATGTGGGAGGGCGTTACAATGAGCAGTTCTTC
TRBV6-5	TRBJ2-1	TRBD2	once	CASTAGRGVEQFF	TGTGCCAGTACAGCGGGCCGGGGGGTTGAGCAGTTCTTC
TRBV29-1	TRBJ2-5	TRBD2	once	CSGSGRGETQYF	TGCAGCGGCAGCGGGAGAGGAGAGACCCAGTACTTC
TRBV19	TRBJ2-1	.	.	CASSIGGRGFYNEQFF	TGTGCCAGTAGTATAGGCGGGCGAGGGTTCTACAATGAGCAGTTCTTC
TRBV7-3	TRBJ2-5	.	.	CASSFRGQETQYF	TGTGCCAGCAGCTTTAGGGGGCAAGAGACCCAGTACTTC
TRBV11-2	TRBJ1-1	.	.	CASSLDRDTEAFF	TGTGCCAGCAGCTTAGATAGGGACACTGAAGCTTTCTTT
TRBV19	TRBJ2-3	.	.	CASSPTGTDTQYF	TGTGCCAGTAGTCCGACTGGCACAGATACGCAGTATTTT
TRBV29-1	TRBJ1-3	.	.	CSVEEASGNTIYF	TGCAGCGTTGAAGAGGCCTCTGGAAACACCATATATTTT
TRBV6-1	TRBJ1-6	.	many	CASSEATGSNSPLHF	TGTGCCAGCAGTGAAGCAACAGGTTCTAATTCACCCCTCCACTTT
TRBV7-9	TRBJ2-7	.	once	CASSLEAHEQYF	TGTGCCAGCAGCTTAGAGGCCCACGAGCAGTACTTC
TRBV28	TRBJ1-1	.	.	CASSFGASGPEDTEAFF	TGTGCCAGCAGTTTCGGGGCGTCGGGGCCGGAGGACACTGAAGCTTTCTTT
TRBV2	TRBJ2-6	TRBD2	.	CASSDRLAGFSGANVLTF	TGTGCCAGCAGTGATCGCCTAGCGGGATTCTCTGGGGCCAACGTCCTGACTTTC
TRBV5-1	TRBJ1-1	.	.	CASSRAAGATEAFF	TGCGCCAGCAGCCGGGCGGCGGGGGCCACTGAAGCTTTCTTT
TRBV5-1	TRBJ1-1	.	.	CASSLGPPMNTEAFF	TGCGCCAGCAGCCTAGGACCGCCTATGAACACTGAAGCTTTCTTT
TRBV6-5	TRBJ1-1	.	few	CASSYSGGTAAFF	TGTGCCAGCAGTTACTCGGGGGGAACTGCTGCTTTCTTT
TRBV11-3	TRBJ1-4	.	.	CASSLGGDSEKLFF	TGTGCCAGCAGCTTAGGCGGGGACTCAGAAAAACTGTTTTTT
TRBV5-5	TRBJ2-7	.	few	CASSSVYEQYF	TGTGCCAGCAGTTCCGTGTACGAGCAGTACTTC
TRBV28	TRBJ2-3	.	.	CATRRASPSTDTQYF	TGTGCCACCCGGCGGGCTTCCCCTAGCACAGATACGCAGTATTTT
TRBV19	TRBJ2-7	.	.	CASRDKTGRYEQYF	TGTGCCAGTAGGGACAAAACTGGTCGCTACGAGCAGTACTTC
TRBV27	TRBJ1-2	.	few	CASSLRWNYGYTF	TGTGCCAGCAGTTTGCGGTGGAACTATGGCTACACCTTC
TRBV10-3	TRBJ2-1	TRBD1	.	CAISPGQGAYNEQFF	TGTGCCATCAGTCCGGGACAGGGGGCCTACAATGAGCAGTTCTTC
TRBV11-2	TRBJ2-1	.	.	CASSLPGHNEQFF	TGTGCCAGCAGCTTACCAGGGCACAATGAGCAGTTCTTC
TRBV5-1	TRBJ2-1	TRBD2	.	CASSLRTSGGNEQFF	TGCGCCAGCAGCTTGAGGACTAGCGGGGGGAATGAGCAGTTCTTC
TRBV29-1	TRBJ2-5	.	.	CSAQLGIEQYF	TGCAGCGCCCAACTAGGGATTGAGCAGTACTTC
TRBV6-5	TRBJ1-2	TRBD1	.	CASSDRGENGYTF	TGTGCCAGCTCCGACAGGGGAGAGAATGGCTACACCTTC
TRBV4-1	TRBJ2-3	.	.	CASSQDPAEASTDTQYF	TGCGCCAGCAGCCAAGATCCGGCGGAGGCTAGCACAGATACGCAGTATTTT
TRBV5-1	TRBJ1-4	.	.	CASSLVGEKLFF	TGCGCCAGCAGCTTGGTGGGGGAAAAACTGTTTTTT
TRBV18	TRBJ2-5	.	.	CASSPPSTETQYF	TGTGCCAGCTCACCACCCAGCACAGAGACCCAGTACTTC